Described below is a single T cell receptor (beta chain) sequence and its context. Its antigen is as yet unknown. Combining a sample-barcoded 5' primer with a J-beta primer mix, a second PCR ran for about 6 to 12 cycles. Sequencing recovered at least 2.5 million CDR3-containing paired-end reads from each sample. TCRdb analysed the 5' RACE reads with MiXCR anew, one entry per CDR3 protein. The table lists approximately 1,700,000 distinct CDR3 sequences, about 39% of them singletons. The data were obtained in a study of blood T cells in healthy people across ages. The study's findings and limits: From one million sequenced T cells, diversity estimates were lower bounds. Observed TCR beta diversity per million T cells went down as age went up. This fall followed a roughly linear course with age. Naive and antigen-experienced cells were not separated, limiting conclusive comparison.

Sequenced: blood. The TCR sequence derives from a human donor in good health.

The CDR3 DNA reads as TGCGCCAGCAGCCAACCCGGACTAGCGGGGGCCTGCAATGAGCAGTTCTTC. Amino acids: CASSQPGLAGACNEQFF. The V call is TRBV4-1, the J call TRBJ2-1, with TRBD2 matching 13 bases. Germline trimming cut 2 bases from V and 6 bases from J; bases unmatched to any gene: 7. CDR3 length: 17 amino acids. Germline lookup yields CDR1 MGHRA and CDR2 YSYEKL.